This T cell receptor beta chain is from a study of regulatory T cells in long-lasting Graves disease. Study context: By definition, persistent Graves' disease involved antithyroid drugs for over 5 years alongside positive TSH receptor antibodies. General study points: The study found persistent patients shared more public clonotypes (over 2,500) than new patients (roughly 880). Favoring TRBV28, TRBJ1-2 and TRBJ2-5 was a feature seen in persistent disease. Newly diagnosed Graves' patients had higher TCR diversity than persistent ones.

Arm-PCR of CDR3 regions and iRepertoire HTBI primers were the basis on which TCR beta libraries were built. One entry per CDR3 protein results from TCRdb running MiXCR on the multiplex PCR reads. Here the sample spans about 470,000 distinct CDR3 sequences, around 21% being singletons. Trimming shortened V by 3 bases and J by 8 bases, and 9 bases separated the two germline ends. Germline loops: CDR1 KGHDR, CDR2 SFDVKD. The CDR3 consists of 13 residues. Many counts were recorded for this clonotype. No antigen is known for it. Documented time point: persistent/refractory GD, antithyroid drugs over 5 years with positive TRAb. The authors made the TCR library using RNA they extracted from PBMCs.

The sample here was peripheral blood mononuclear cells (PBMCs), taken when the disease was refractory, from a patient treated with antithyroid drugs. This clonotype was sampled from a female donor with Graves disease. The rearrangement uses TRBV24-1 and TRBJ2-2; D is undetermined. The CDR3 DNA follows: TGTGCCACCAGTGATCCCATGGGGGGGGAGCTGTTTTTT. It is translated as CATSDPMGGELFF.